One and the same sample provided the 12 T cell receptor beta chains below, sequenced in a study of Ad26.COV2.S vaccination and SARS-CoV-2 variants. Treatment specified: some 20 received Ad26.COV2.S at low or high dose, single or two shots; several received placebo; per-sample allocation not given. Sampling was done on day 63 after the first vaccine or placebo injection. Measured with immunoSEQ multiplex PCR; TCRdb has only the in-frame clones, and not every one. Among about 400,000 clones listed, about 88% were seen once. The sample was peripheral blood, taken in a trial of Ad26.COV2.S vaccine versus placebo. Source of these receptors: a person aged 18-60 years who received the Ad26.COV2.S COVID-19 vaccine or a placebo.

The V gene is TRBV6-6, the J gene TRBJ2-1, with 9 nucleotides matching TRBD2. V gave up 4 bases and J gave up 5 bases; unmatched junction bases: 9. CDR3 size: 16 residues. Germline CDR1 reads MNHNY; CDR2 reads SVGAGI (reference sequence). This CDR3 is CASSSRGRGGDNEQFF. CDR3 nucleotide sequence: TGTGCCAGCAGTTCGCGCGGGAGGGGGGGTGACAATGAGCAGTTCTTC.

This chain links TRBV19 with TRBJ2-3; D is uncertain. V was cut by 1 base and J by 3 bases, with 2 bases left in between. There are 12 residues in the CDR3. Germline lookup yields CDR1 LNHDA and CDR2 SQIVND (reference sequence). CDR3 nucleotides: TGTGCCAGTAGTATAGGGACAGATACGCAGTATTTT. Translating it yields CASSIGTDTQYF.

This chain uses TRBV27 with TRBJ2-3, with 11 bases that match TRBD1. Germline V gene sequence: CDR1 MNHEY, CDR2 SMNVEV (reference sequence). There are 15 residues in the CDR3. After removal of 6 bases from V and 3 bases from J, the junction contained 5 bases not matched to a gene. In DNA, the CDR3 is TGTGCCAGCAGCCAGGACAGGGGGCGGACAGATACGCAGTATTTT. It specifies CASSQDRGRTDTQYF.

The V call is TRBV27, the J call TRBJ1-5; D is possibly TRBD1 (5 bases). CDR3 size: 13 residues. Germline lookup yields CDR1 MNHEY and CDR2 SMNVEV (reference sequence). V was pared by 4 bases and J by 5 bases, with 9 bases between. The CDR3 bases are TGTGCCAGCAGTTCCCTGGGACATCAGCCCCAGCATTTT. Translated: CASSSLGHQPQHF.

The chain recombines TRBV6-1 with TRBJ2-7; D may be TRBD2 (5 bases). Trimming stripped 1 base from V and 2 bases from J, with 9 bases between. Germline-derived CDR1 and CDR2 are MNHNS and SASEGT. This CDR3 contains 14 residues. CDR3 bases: TGTGCCAGCAGTGAAGGGCTGGGAGCCTACGAGCAGTACTTC. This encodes CASSEGLGAYEQYF.

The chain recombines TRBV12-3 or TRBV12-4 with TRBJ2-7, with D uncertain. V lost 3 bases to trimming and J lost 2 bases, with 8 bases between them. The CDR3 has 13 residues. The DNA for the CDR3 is TGTGCCAGCAGTTTCCCGGCCACCTACGAGCAGTACTTC. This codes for CASSFPATYEQYF.

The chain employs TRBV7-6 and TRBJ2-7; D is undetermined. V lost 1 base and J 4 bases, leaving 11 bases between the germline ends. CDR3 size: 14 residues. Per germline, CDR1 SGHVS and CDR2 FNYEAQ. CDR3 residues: CASSLDSASYEQYF. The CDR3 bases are TGTGCCAGCAGCTTAGATTCCGCCAGTTACGAGCAGTACTTC.

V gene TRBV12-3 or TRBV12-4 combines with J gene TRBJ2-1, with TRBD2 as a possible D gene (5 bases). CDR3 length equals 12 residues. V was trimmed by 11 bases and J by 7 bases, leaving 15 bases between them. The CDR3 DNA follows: TGTGCCTGCTTTTCCGAGGGTAATGAGCAGTTCTTC. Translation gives CACFSEGNEQFF.

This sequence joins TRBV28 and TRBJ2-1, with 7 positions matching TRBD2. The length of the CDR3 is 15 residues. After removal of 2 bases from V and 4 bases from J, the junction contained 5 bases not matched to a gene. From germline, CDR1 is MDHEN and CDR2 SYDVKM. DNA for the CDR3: TGTGCCAGCAGTTTACCTAGCGGAGGATACAATGAGCAGTTCTTC. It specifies CASSLPSGGYNEQFF.

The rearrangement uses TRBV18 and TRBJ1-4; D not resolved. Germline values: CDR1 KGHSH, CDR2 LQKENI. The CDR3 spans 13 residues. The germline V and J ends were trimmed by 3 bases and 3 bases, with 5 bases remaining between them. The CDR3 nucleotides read TGTGCCAGCTCACCCGGATCTAATGAAAAACTGTTTTTT. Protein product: CASSPGSNEKLFF. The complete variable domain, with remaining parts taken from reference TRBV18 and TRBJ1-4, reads NAGVMQNPRHLVRRRGQEARLRCSPMKGHSHVYWYRQLPEEGLKFMVYLQKENIIDESGMPKERFSAEFPKEGPSILRIQQVVRGDSAAYFCASSPGSNEKLFFGSGTQLSVL.

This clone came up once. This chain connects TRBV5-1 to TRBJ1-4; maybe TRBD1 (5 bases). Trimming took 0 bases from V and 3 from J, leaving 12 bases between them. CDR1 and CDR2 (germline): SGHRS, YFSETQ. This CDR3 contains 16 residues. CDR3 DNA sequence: TGCGCCAGCAGCTTGGGGATCCGGGACCCTAATGAAAAACTGTTTTTT. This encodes CASSLGIRDPNEKLFF.

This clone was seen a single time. The CDR3 bases are TGTGCCTGGAGAGAGGGTCTCACCAACGTCCTGACTTTC. This codes for CAWREGLTNVLTF. The rearrangement joins TRBV30 to TRBJ2-6; tentatively, D is TRBD2 (5 bases). CDR3 length: 13 amino acids. Trimming pared 3 bases from V and 8 bases from J, leaving 11 bases between. The V gene's germline CDR1 is GTSNPN and CDR2 SVGIG (reference sequence).